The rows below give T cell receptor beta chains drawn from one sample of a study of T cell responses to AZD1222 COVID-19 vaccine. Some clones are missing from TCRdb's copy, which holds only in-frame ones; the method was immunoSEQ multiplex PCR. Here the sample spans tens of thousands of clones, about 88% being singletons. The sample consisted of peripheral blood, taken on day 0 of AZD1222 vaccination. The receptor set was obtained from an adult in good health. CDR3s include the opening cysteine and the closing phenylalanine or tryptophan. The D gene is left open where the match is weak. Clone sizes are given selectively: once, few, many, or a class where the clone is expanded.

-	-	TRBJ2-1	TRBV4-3	CASSQEGSSYNEQFF	TGCGCCAGCAGCCAAGAGGGAAGCTCCTACAATGAGCAGTTCTTC
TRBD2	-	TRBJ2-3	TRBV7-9	CASSTWTRGSDTQYF	TGTGCCAGCAGCACCTGGACTAGGGGCTCAGATACGCAGTATTTT
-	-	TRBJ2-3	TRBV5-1	CASSFGGVGTDTQYF	TGCGCCAGCAGCTTTGGCGGGGTCGGCACAGATACGCAGTATTTT
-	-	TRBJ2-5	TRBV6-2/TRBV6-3	CASSRRVGALQETQYF	TGTGCCAGCAGCCGTCGGGTCGGGGCGCTCCAAGAGACCCAGTACTTC
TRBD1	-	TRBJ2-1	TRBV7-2	CASSPRQGYEQFF	TGTGCCAGCAGCCCCCGACAGGGTTATGAGCAGTTCTTC
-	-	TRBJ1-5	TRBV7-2	CASSFKTGGQPQHF	TGTGCCAGCAGCTTCAAGACAGGCGGGCAGCCCCAGCATTTT
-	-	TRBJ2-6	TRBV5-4	CASSLGGYSGANVLTF	TGTGCCAGCAGCTTGGGCGGGTACTCTGGGGCCAACGTCCTGACTTTC
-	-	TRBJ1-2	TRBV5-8	CASRLEGRRANYGYTF	TGTGCCAGCAGACTGGAGGGCCGGCGGGCTAACTATGGCTACACCTTC
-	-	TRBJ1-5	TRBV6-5	CASTVQRDQPQHF	TGTGCCAGCACGGTCCAAAGGGATCAGCCCCAGCATTTT
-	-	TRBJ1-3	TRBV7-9	CASSLDSTGNTIYF	TGTGCCAGCAGCTTAGACAGTACTGGAAACACCATATATTTT
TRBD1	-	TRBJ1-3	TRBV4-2	CASSQDPGGTGYFSSGNTIYF	TGTGCCAGCAGCCAAGATCCAGGTGGGACAGGGTACTTTAGCTCTGGAAACACCATATATTTT
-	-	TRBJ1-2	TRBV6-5	CASSYSGGGPNYGYTF	TGTGCCAGCAGTTACTCGGGAGGGGGTCCGAACTATGGCTACACCTTC
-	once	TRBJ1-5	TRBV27	CASSRWSLSNQPQHF	TGTGCCAGCAGCCGCTGGAGCCTTAGCAATCAGCCCCAGCATTTT
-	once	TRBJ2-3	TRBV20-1	CSARETDTQYF	TGCAGTGCTAGAGAGACAGATACGCAGTATTTT
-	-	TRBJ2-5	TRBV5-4	CASSLGQETQYF	TGTGCCAGCAGCTTAGGCCAAGAGACCCAGTACTTC
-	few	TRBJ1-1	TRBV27	CASSFTEYTEAFF	TGTGCCAGCAGTTTTACGGAGTACACTGAAGCTTTCTTT
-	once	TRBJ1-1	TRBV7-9	CASSLGGSGHEAFF	TGTGCCAGCAGCTTAGGTGGTTCAGGTCATGAAGCTTTCTTT
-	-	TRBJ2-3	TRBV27	CASSWATSYTQYF	TGTGCCAGCAGTTGGGCAACTAGTTATACGCAGTATTTT
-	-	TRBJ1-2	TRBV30	CAWGHGLAAYGYTF	TGTGCCTGGGGCCACGGGCTCGCGGCCTATGGCTACACCTTC
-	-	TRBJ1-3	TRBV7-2	CASTGNTIYF	TGTGCCAGCACTGGAAACACCATATATTTT
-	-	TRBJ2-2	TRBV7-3	CASSLQGTGELFF	TGTGCCAGCAGCTTACAGGGAACCGGGGAGCTGTTTTTT
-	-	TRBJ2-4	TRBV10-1	CASRAWSGAKNIQYF	TGCGCCAGCAGGGCCTGGTCCGGGGCCAAAAACATTCAGTACTTC
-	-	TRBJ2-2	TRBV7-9	CASSFPSDTGELFF	TGTGCCAGCAGCTTTCCTTCTGACACCGGGGAGCTGTTTTTT
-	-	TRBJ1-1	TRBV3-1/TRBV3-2	CASSPPGGLNTEAFF	TGTGCCAGCAGCCCCCCGGGGGGTCTGAACACTGAAGCTTTCTTT
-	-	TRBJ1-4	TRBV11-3	CASSPGLREKLFF	TGTGCCAGCAGCCCGGGACTACGGGAAAAACTGTTTTTT
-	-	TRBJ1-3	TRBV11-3	CASSLTDSGNTIYF	TGTGCCAGCAGCCTGACGGACTCTGGAAACACCATATATTTT
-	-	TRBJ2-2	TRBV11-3	CASSLAEAGELFF	TGTGCCAGCAGCTTAGCAGAGGCCGGGGAGCTGTTTTTT
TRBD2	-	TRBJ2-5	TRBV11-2	CASSRSGSDVETQYF	TGTGCCAGCAGCCGAAGCGGGAGTGACGTTGAGACCCAGTACTTC
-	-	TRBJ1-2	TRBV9	CASSQGSNYGYTF	TGTGCCAGCAGCCAGGGGTCTAACTATGGCTACACCTTC
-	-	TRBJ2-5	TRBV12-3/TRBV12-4	CASSSVQETQYF	TGTGCCAGCAGTTCCGTTCAAGAGACCCAGTACTTC
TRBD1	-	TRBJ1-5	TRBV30	CAWSQSGTGGVGPQHF	TGTGCCTGGAGTCAATCCGGGACAGGGGGTGTTGGGCCCCAGCATTTT
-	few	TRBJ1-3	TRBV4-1	CASSHPLSGNTIYF	TGCGCCAGCAGCCATCCCCTCTCTGGAAACACCATATATTTT
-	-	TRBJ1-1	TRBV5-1	CASSGFPLEMNTEAFF	TGCGCCAGCAGCGGCTTTCCCCTAGAGATGAACACTGAAGCTTTCTTT
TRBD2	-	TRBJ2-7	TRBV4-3	CASSLTPAGGHEQYF	TGCGCCAGCAGCCTCACCCCCGCGGGGGGCCACGAGCAGTACTTC
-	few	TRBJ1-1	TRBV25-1	CASSDTRDYLDPFF	TGTGCCAGCAGTGATACCCGAGATTACCTCGATCCTTTCTTT
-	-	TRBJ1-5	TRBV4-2	CASSQEWGNQPQHF	TGTGCCAGCAGCCAAGAGTGGGGCAATCAGCCCCAGCATTTT
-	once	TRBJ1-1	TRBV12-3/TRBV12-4	CASSYRHHTEAFF	TGTGCCAGCAGTTATCGGCATCACACTGAAGCTTTCTTT
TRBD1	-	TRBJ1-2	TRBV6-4	CASTPGQGNYYGYTF	TGTGCCAGCACCCCTGGACAGGGGAACTACTATGGCTACACCTTC
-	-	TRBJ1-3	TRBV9	CASSPYQGSGNTIYF	TGTGCCAGCAGCCCATACCAAGGCTCTGGAAACACCATATATTTT
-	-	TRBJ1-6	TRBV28	CASSWRASNSPLHF	TGTGCCAGCAGTTGGAGGGCCTCTAATTCACCCCTCCACTTT
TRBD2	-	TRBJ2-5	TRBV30	CAWSSLAGGHPQGTQYF	TGTGCCTGGAGTTCGCTAGCGGGGGGTCACCCCCAAGGGACCCAGTACTTC
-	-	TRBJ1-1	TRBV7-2	CASSSTGLNEAFF	TGTGCCAGCAGCTCGACAGGACTCAATGAAGCTTTCTTT
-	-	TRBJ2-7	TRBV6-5	CASSYEGGGLDKYF	TGTGCCAGCAGTTACGAGGGGGGAGGGCTAGATAAGTACTTC
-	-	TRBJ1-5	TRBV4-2	CASSREGDGNQPQHF	TGTGCCAGCAGCCGCGAGGGGGATGGCAATCAGCCCCAGCATTTT
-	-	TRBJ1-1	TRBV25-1	CATTAGRVTEAFF	TGTGCCACCACGGCCGGCAGAGTGACTGAAGCTTTCTTT
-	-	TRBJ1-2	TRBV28	CASSTTSLGEGYGYTF	TGTGCCAGCAGTACCACCTCGTTAGGGGAGGGCTATGGCTACACCTTC
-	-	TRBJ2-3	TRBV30	CAWSRWGARDTQYF	TGTGCCTGGAGTAGGTGGGGGGCCCGGGATACGCAGTATTTT
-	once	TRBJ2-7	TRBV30	CAWRGQWQGPYEQYF	TGTGCCTGGCGGGGCCAGTGGCAGGGACCCTACGAGCAGTACTTC
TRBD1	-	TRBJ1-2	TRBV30	CAWSLTGGYGYTF	TGTGCCTGGAGTCTTACAGGGGGGTATGGCTACACCTTC
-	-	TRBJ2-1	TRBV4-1	CASSQVGLSNEQFF	TGCGCCAGCAGCCAAGTGGGACTTAGCAATGAGCAGTTCTTC
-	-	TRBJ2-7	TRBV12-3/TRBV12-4	CASSWSGTYEQYF	TGTGCCAGCAGTTGGAGCGGTACCTACGAGCAGTACTTC
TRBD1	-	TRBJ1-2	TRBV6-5	CASLPGQGAQPGYTF	TGTGCCAGCCTGCCGGGACAGGGGGCGCAGCCCGGCTACACCTTC
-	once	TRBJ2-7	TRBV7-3	CASSLTSGTYEQYF	TGTGCCAGCAGCTTAACTAGCGGAACCTACGAGCAGTACTTC
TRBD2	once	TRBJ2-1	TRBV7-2	CASSIQISGGNEQFF	TGTGCCAGCAGCATCCAAATCTCCGGGGGGAATGAGCAGTTCTTC
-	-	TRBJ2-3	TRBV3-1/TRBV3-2	CASSIIGAAQYF	TGTGCCAGCAGCATTATCGGGGCAGCGCAGTATTTT